This TCR beta chain originates from a study of T cell repertoires in cytomegalovirus infection. Across the study: Recently identified HLA-C-restricted CMV epitopes were used, and well-studied HLA-B-restricted CMV epitopes were used as well. It can be stated that public TCR beta signatures indicated CMV infection as well as a matching HLA type.

This clonotype came up a few times. What it binds is not known. CDR3 length equals 15 residues. Looked up from germline, CDR1 is MGHRA and CDR2 is YSYEKL. The ends lost 4 bases at V and 1 base at J; junction bases unmatched: 3. TCRdb processed the reads anew with MiXCR; each CDR3 protein has one entry. The sample lists 95,000 to 120,000 distinct CDR3 sequences, 30% occurring once. This TCR was recovered from a human donor in good health (CMV status not recorded). Some clones in this sample may be carry-over from other donors' samples. This rearrangement joins TRBV4-1 to TRBJ2-7, with TRBD1 identical over 11 bases. The source was CD8+ T cells from cultured PBMCs, collected from culture after CMV antigen stimulation. CDR3 DNA sequence: TGCGCCAGCAGCCGGGGACAGGGGGAGTCCTACGAGCAGTACTTC. It is translated as CASSRGQGESYEQYF.